This entry lists 29 T cell receptor beta chains sequenced from one sample in a study of cytomegalovirus exposure and HLA in healthy donors. The primer mix had 60 Vbeta and 13 Jbeta primers. The assay was immunoSEQ multiplex PCR, and TCRdb's table has in-frame clones only and misses some. Counted here are about 140,000 clones, 73% occurring once; the ten biggest clones make up 1.3%. Sequenced sample: PBMCs. These TCRs come from a middle-aged woman in good health and CMV-seronegative.

The rearrangement links TRBV9 to TRBJ1-5; D is unresolved. This CDR3 comprises 13 residues. Germline CDR1 SGDLS, CDR2 YYNGEE. The germline V and J ends were trimmed by 1 base and 5 bases, with 7 bases remaining between them. DNA of the CDR3: TGTGCCAGCAGCGTAATTCCCGATCAGCCCCAGCATTTT. Translating it yields CASSVIPDQPQHF.

The chain recombines TRBV11-1 with TRBJ2-7, with D maybe TRBD2 (6 bases). Germline-derived CDR1 and CDR2 are SGHAT and FQDESV (reference sequence). V was shortened by 1 base and J by 6 bases, with 7 bases between the two germline ends. The CDR3 sequence is 12 residues long. This CDR3 reads CASSLGRGEQYV. In DNA, the CDR3 is TGTGCCAGCAGCTTAGGGAGGGGCGAGCAGTACGTC.

The CDR3 bases are TGCGCCAGCAGCCAAGAGCCTAGCGAACGACGTACGCAGTATTTT. It yields the protein CASSQEPSERRTQYF. This rearrangement joins TRBV4-1 to TRBJ2-3; weak D call: TRBD2 (6 bases). Trimming removed 0 bases at V and 8 bases at J, with 15 bases between. This CDR3 is built from 15 residues. The germline V gene encodes CDR1 MGHRA and CDR2 YSYEKL.

This clone occurred a few times. The CDR3 DNA is TGTGCCAGCAGTTTCCCGCGGGGGGCTGTCAATGAGCAGTTCTTC. Encoded protein: CASSFPRGAVNEQFF. This chain connects TRBV27 to TRBJ2-1, with 8 bases that match TRBD2. Germline V gives CDR1 MNHEY, CDR2 SMNVEV (reference sequence). The CDR3 has 15 amino acids. V shed 3 bases, J shed 6 bases, and the junction held 7 bases outside the gene matches.

The chain links TRBV4-1 to TRBJ1-5; D is undetermined. CDR3 length: 13 residues. Germline loops: CDR1 MGHRA, CDR2 YSYEKL. V was shortened by 1 base and J by 4 bases, with 5 bases between the two germline ends. CDR3 sequence reads: CASSQVQNQPQHF. In DNA, the CDR3 is TGCGCCAGCAGCCAAGTCCAAAATCAGCCCCAGCATTTT.

This chain connects TRBV27 to TRBJ1-2, with 7 bases aligning to TRBD1. V was clipped by 0 bases and J by 2 bases; unmatched bases: 9. Germline V gene data show CDR1 as MNHEY and CDR2 as SMNVEV (reference sequence). The CDR3 has 17 residues. The CDR3 is CASSLSSTGVTNYGYTF. Here the CDR3 DNA reads TGTGCCAGCAGTTTATCTTCTACAGGGGTAACCAACTATGGCTACACCTTC.

The V call is TRBV6-1, the J call TRBJ2-1; 15 positions match TRBD2. The CDR3 totals 15 residues. Germline V gene sequence: CDR1 MNHNS, CDR2 SASEGT. Trimming cost V 7 bases and J 10 bases; bases outside gene matches: 8. This CDR3 reads CASTSDGTSGGEQFF. DNA for the CDR3: TGTGCCAGCACCAGTGATGGGACTAGCGGGGGGGAGCAGTTCTTC.

The chain employs TRBV5-1 and TRBJ1-1; tentatively, D is TRBD1 (5 bases). V gave up 7 bases and J gave up 1 base, with 17 bases separating them. Germline CDR1 SGHRS, CDR2 YFSETQ. The CDR3 runs to 15 residues. Here the CDR3 DNA reads TGCGCCAGCTCAACAGGAAAGGACACGAACACTGAAGCTTTCTTT. It codes for CASSTGKDTNTEAFF.

The table lists this clone with a few counts. The J gene is TRBJ1-1, the V gene TRBV9; D perhaps matches TRBD1 (5 bases). This CDR3 has 17 amino acids. The V gene's germline CDR1 is SGDLS and CDR2 YYNGEE. V gave up 4 bases and J gave up 1 base, with 20 bases separating them. The CDR3 protein is CASSPRGGGEGNTEAFF. In DNA, the CDR3 is TGTGCCAGCAGCCCCCGTGGAGGAGGGGAAGGGAACACTGAAGCTTTCTTT.

The CDR3 is CASSLRDTNTEAFF. Written as DNA, the CDR3 is TGTGCCAGCAGCCTCAGGGACACGAACACTGAAGCTTTCTTT. The rearrangement uses TRBV7-6 and TRBJ1-1; tentatively, D is TRBD1 (6 bases). Germline V gene lookup returns CDR1 SGHVS and CDR2 FNYEAQ. CDR3 length equals 14 residues. Trimming left V 5 bases short and J 1 base short, with 11 bases between. Filled out from reference TRBV7-6 and TRBJ1-1, the complete variable domain reads GAGVSQSPRYKVTKRGQDVALRCDPISGHVSLYWYRQALGQGPEFLTYFNYEAQQDKSGLPNDRFSAERPEGSISTLTIQRTEQRDSAMYRCASSLRDTNTEAFFGQGTRLTVV.

The gene calls are TRBV9 and TRBJ1-4; D gene ambiguous. The ends were cut back, 0 bases at V and 8 bases at J, with 14 bases in the middle. The germline V gene has CDR1 SGDLS and CDR2 YYNGEE. The CDR3 sequence is 15 residues long. DNA of the CDR3: TGTGCCAGCAGCGTAGTAGGAGGGAGCGCAGAAAAACTGTTTTTT. It specifies CASSVVGGSAEKLFF. The full variable domain, in which reference TRBV9 and TRBJ1-4 provide the parts outside the CDR3, is DSGVTQTPKHLITATGQRVTLRCSPRSGDLSVYWYQQSLDQGLQFLIQYYNGEERAKGNILERFSAQQFPDLHSELNLSSLELGDSALYFCASSVVGGSAEKLFFGSGTQLSVL.

The table lists this clone with a few counts. J is TRBJ2-7 and V is TRBV5-6; D is unclear. The germline V and J ends were trimmed by 0 bases and 0 bases, with 7 bases remaining between them. Germline V CDR1 and CDR2: SGHDT, YYEEEE. The CDR3 consists of 14 residues. The CDR3 DNA reads TGTGCCAGCAGCTTGGGCAGGTCCTCCTACGAGCAGTACGTC. This codes for CASSLGRSSYEQYV.

On this clone itself: One end of the junction does not line up with germline, which may come from a read error. This chain connects TRBV10-3 to TRBJ1-1; D is unresolved. The germline gives CDR1 ENHRY, CDR2 SYGVKD. The CDR3 runs to 13 residues. The CDR3 sequence is CASSYPTNTEAFF. CDR3 DNA sequence: TGTGCCAGCAGTTACCCTACGAACACTGAAGCTTTCTTT.

The V call is TRBV6-1, the J call TRBJ2-1; 8 nucleotides align to TRBD1. J was trimmed by 0 bases and V by 10 bases; bases with no gene match: 5. Looked up from germline, CDR1 is MNHNS and CDR2 is SASEGT. The CDR3 extends over 14 amino acids. The CDR3 protein is CATTTGASYNEQFF. DNA of the CDR3: TGTGCCACCACGACAGGGGCCTCCTACAATGAGCAGTTCTTC.

This chain links TRBV7-6 with TRBJ2-2, with a possible D match to TRBD1 (6 bases). Germline V lookup: CDR1 SGHVS, CDR2 FNYEAQ. The CDR3 has 14 amino acids. With 1 base removed from V and 5 bases from J, the gap between germline ends came to 8 bases. CDR3 DNA: TGTGCCAGCAGCTTAGGTCAGGGGACCGGGGAGCTGTTTTTT. Residues: CASSLGQGTGELFF.

The gene calls are TRBV7-2 and TRBJ2-2; the D gene is possibly TRBD1 (5 bases). The V and J ends lost 5 bases and 2 bases respectively, with 9 bases between them. The CDR3 extends over 14 amino acids. The germline V gene encodes CDR1 SGHTA and CDR2 FQGNSA. The CDR3 loop is CASSNRQNTGELFF. Written as DNA, the CDR3 is TGTGCCAGCAGCAACAGGCAAAACACCGGGGAGCTGTTTTTT.

V usage is TRBV9 and J usage is TRBJ2-5; tentatively, D is TRBD2 (6 bases). The CDR3 totals 13 residues. The germline V gene has CDR1 SGDLS and CDR2 YYNGEE. V lost 0 bases and J 7 bases, leaving 10 bases between the germline ends. The CDR3 nucleotides read TGTGCCAGCAGCGTAGGGGGGGACGGGACCCAGTACTTC. Its translation is CASSVGGDGTQYF.

V and J are TRBV4-1 and TRBJ2-2, with TRBD1 matching over 9 bases. Losses at the gene ends were 3 bases for V and 5 bases for J; bases not matched to a gene: 7. This CDR3 comprises 16 residues. Per germline, CDR1 MGHRA and CDR2 YSYEKL. CDR3 in amino acids: CASSHKRDRATGELFF. DNA of the CDR3: TGCGCCAGCAGCCATAAACGGGACAGGGCGACCGGGGAGCTGTTTTTT.

The J gene is TRBJ1-1, the V gene TRBV7-8; D remains unclear. The CDR3 runs 13 residues. V was cut by 1 base and J by 7 bases, with 10 bases left in between. CDR1 SGHVS and CDR2 FQNEAQ come from the germline V gene. CDR3 bases: TGTGCCAGCAGCTTAGGGCACAGCAATGAAGCTTTCTTT. It yields the protein CASSLGHSNEAFF.

The V gene is TRBV4-3, the J gene TRBJ2-3; the match to TRBD2 covers 12 bases. This CDR3 is 18 amino acids long. Losses at the gene ends were 0 bases for V and 5 bases for J; bases not matched to a gene: 9. Per germline, CDR1 LGHNA and CDR2 YSLEER. CDR3 region: CASSQEPSSGGAVDTQYF. The CDR3 nucleotides read TGCGCCAGCAGCCAAGAACCCTCTAGCGGGGGGGCCGTAGATACGCAGTATTTT.

The gene calls are TRBV7-9 and TRBJ1-1, with D possibly being TRBD1 (5 bases). V lost 6 bases and J lost 3, with 14 bases in between. Germline loops: CDR1 SEHNR, CDR2 FQNEAQ (reference sequence). The CDR3 sequence is 14 residues long. This chain's CDR3 is CASRTTGGDTEAFF. CDR3 sequence (DNA): TGTGCCAGCAGGACCACGGGGGGGGACACTGAAGCTTTCTTT.

The chain employs TRBV5-1 and TRBJ2-3; 7 bases fit TRBD1. With 4 bases clipped from V and 3 bases from J, the junction kept 11 bases outside the gene matches. CDR1 and CDR2 from the germline V gene are SGHRS and YFSETQ. The length of the CDR3 is 16 residues. CDR3 nucleotide sequence: TGCGCCAGCAGCCCGACAGGGAATCTCGGTACAGATACGCAGTATTTT. It specifies CASSPTGNLGTDTQYF.

V is TRBV7-3 and J is TRBJ1-3; D gene unclear. This CDR3 has 13 residues. Per the germline V gene, CDR1 is SGHTA and CDR2 is FQGTGA. V lost 0 bases to trimming and J lost 9 bases, with 9 bases between them. In DNA, the CDR3 is TGTGCCAGCAGCTTAACCCCAGGCGCCACCATATATTTT. Translation: CASSLTPGATIYF.

The chain carries TRBV5-1 and TRBJ1-6, with TRBD1 matching over 7 bases. Germline loops: CDR1 SGHRS, CDR2 YFSETQ. J was trimmed by 7 bases and V by 5 bases; bases with no gene match: 6. This CDR3 has 14 amino acids. CDR3: CASSQGQPNSPLHF. CDR3 DNA: TGCGCCAGCAGTCAGGGACAGCCGAATTCACCCCTCCACTTT.

The V gene is TRBV28, the J gene TRBJ1-6, with TRBD1 as a possible D gene (6 bases). CDR1 is MDHEN, CDR2 SYDVKM, per germline. This CDR3 region has 14 residues. Trimming cost V 8 bases and J 5 bases, with 13 bases left between them. The CDR3: CASGHRVDNSPLHF. The CDR3 nucleotides are TGTGCCAGCGGCCACAGGGTTGATAATTCACCCCTCCACTTT.

J is TRBJ2-5 and V is TRBV23-1; 10 nucleotides match TRBD1. Gene TRBJ2-7 matches the end of the DNA better, so the J call may be wrong. TRBV23-1 is noted as an ORF with a role that remains uncertain. This CDR3 has 21 residues. CDR3 in amino acids: CASSQPIGTGARPYLSYEQYF. The CDR3 DNA follows: TGCGCCAGCAGTCAACCGATAGGGACAGGGGCCCGACCCTACCTATCCTACGAGCAGTACTTC.

The chain is built from TRBV27 and TRBJ2-5; 10 bases agree with TRBD2. Germline trimming cut 1 base from V and 3 bases from J; bases unmatched to any gene: 5. This CDR3 region has 16 residues. The germline V gene has CDR1 MNHEY and CDR2 SMNVEV (reference sequence). The CDR3 sequence: CASSLLALAGKETQYF. In nucleotides, the CDR3 is TGTGCCAGCAGTTTATTGGCACTAGCGGGGAAAGAGACCCAGTACTTC.

This clone came up a few times. The chain joins TRBV5-1 to TRBJ1-2; D perhaps matches TRBD1 (5 bases). The ends were cut back, 0 bases at V and 6 bases at J, with 18 bases in the middle. CDR3 length: 16 amino acids. Germline loops: CDR1 SGHRS, CDR2 YFSETQ. CDR3 nucleotide sequence: TGCGCCAGCAGCTTGGTAGTTGGTGCGCAGGGCCATGGCTACACCTTC. This codes for CASSLVVGAQGHGYTF.

The chain uses TRBV7-8 and TRBJ1-5; a weak D match, TRBD1 (5 bases). Germline V gene data show CDR1 as SGHVS and CDR2 as FQNEAQ. This CDR3 region has 20 residues. The V end lost 5 bases, the J end lost 0 bases, and 26 bases lay between the germline ends. CDR3 sequence: CASSTSAEDRDWYSNQPQHF. DNA for the CDR3: TGTGCCAGCAGCACATCTGCAGAAGACCGGGACTGGTATAGCAATCAGCCCCAGCATTTT. The variable domain in full, with the rest retrieved from reference TRBV7-8 and TRBJ1-5, is GAGVSQSPRYKVAKRGQDVALRCDPISGHVSLFWYQQALGQGPEFLTYFQNEAQLDKSGLPSDRFFAERPEGSVSTLKIQRTQQEDSAVYLCASSTSAEDRDWYSNQPQHFGDGTRLSIL.